The rows below give T cell receptor beta chains drawn from one sample of a study of Ad26.COV2.S vaccination and SARS-CoV-2 variants. Sequencing was performed with immunoSEQ multiplex PCR; in TCRdb, only in-frame clones are kept and a portion is missing. The sample lists 400,000 to 450,000 clones; 80% to 95% were seen once. This material consisted of peripheral blood, taken in a trial of Ad26.COV2.S vaccine versus placebo. The receptors stem from a person aged 18 to 59 who received the Ad26.COV2.S COVID-19 vaccine or a placebo. The CDR3 runs from the conserved cysteine through the conserved F or W.

v_call: TRBV27; j_call: TRBJ2-7; cdr3_aa: CASSTTSGGSYEQYF
v_call: TRBV14; j_call: TRBJ2-3; cdr3_aa: CASSQKGPTPGTGVTDTQYF
v_call: TRBV7-6; j_call: TRBJ2-2; cdr3_aa: CASSLRQTGELFF
v_call: TRBV28; j_call: TRBJ1-6; cdr3_aa: CASSLSARGTNSPLHF
v_call: TRBV30; j_call: TRBJ1-2; cdr3_aa: CAWSFTAGGGYGYTF
v_call: TRBV30; j_call: TRBJ2-7; cdr3_aa: CAGGAPEQYF
v_call: TRBV10-3; j_call: TRBJ2-1; cdr3_aa: CATLAGGPYNEQFF
v_call: TRBV29-1; j_call: TRBJ2-2; cdr3_aa: CSVDVAFNTGELFF
v_call: TRBV6-5; j_call: TRBJ2-1; cdr3_aa: CASSPSGRARGEQFF
v_call: TRBV25-1; j_call: TRBJ1-1; cdr3_aa: CASSESWGTEAFF
v_call: TRBV3-1/TRBV3-2; j_call: TRBJ2-5; cdr3_aa: CASSWGVETQYF
v_call: TRBV29-1; j_call: TRBJ2-1; cdr3_aa: CSVGEGLAYNEQFF
v_call: TRBV5-1; j_call: TRBJ1-1; cdr3_aa: CASSFTGGTNTEAFF
v_call: TRBV18; j_call: TRBJ1-2; cdr3_aa: CASSPSEGYGYTF
v_call: TRBV25-1; j_call: TRBJ2-4; cdr3_aa: CASSLGGIAKNIQYF
v_call: TRBV27; j_call: TRBJ2-7; cdr3_aa: CASTGTSEASGINYEQYF
v_call: TRBV6-5; j_call: TRBJ1-5; cdr3_aa: CASSYRGSQPQHF
v_call: TRBV18; j_call: TRBJ2-5; cdr3_aa: CASSPARAKETQYF
v_call: TRBV2; j_call: TRBJ1-4; cdr3_aa: CASSEQRQGNEKLFF
v_call: TRBV30; j_call: TRBJ2-7; cdr3_aa: CAWSGTSGTSYEQYF
v_call: TRBV30; j_call: TRBJ1-2; cdr3_aa: CAWANRESGTGYTF
v_call: TRBV27; j_call: TRBJ2-7; cdr3_aa: CASKGRSSYEQYF
v_call: TRBV18; j_call: TRBJ1-3; cdr3_aa: CASSPRQFSGNTIYF
v_call: TRBV2; j_call: TRBJ1-2; cdr3_aa: CASSPNYGYTF
v_call: TRBV6-2/TRBV6-3; j_call: TRBJ2-2; cdr3_aa: CASSYVRGNTGELFF
v_call: TRBV19; j_call: TRBJ1-5; cdr3_aa: CASSIHRGGNQPQHF
v_call: TRBV9; j_call: TRBJ2-7; cdr3_aa: CASSPSTSPYEQYF
v_call: TRBV12-3/TRBV12-4; j_call: TRBJ1-1; cdr3_aa: CASSLYETAFF
v_call: TRBV19; j_call: TRBJ1-4; cdr3_aa: CASNPGRGEKLFF
v_call: TRBV6-6; j_call: TRBJ1-1; cdr3_aa: CASSYSWGAEAFF
v_call: TRBV29-1; j_call: TRBJ2-7; cdr3_aa: CSVELAGVSYEQYF
v_call: TRBV29-1; j_call: TRBJ2-1; cdr3_aa: CSVPINRRQSYNEQFF
v_call: TRBV7-2; j_call: TRBJ2-7; cdr3_aa: CASSSPPGGGRSYEQYF
v_call: TRBV30; j_call: TRBJ2-1; cdr3_aa: CAWRTPTSRYNEQFF
v_call: TRBV29-1; j_call: TRBJ2-7; cdr3_aa: CSATTGPYEQYF
v_call: TRBV15; j_call: TRBJ2-4; cdr3_aa: CATSRDVGDWENIQYF
v_call: TRBV27; j_call: TRBJ1-2; cdr3_aa: CASSSGGGRGGYTF
v_call: TRBV7-2; j_call: TRBJ2-2; cdr3_aa: CASSHPRGRGGNTGELFF
v_call: TRBV19; j_call: TRBJ2-1; cdr3_aa: CASSIATTYNEQFF
v_call: TRBV5-1; j_call: TRBJ2-2; cdr3_aa: CASSLYSGRTGELFF
v_call: TRBV12-3/TRBV12-4; j_call: TRBJ2-1; cdr3_aa: CASALLDEQFF